Listed below are T cell receptor beta chains from one sample, sequenced in a study of blood T cells in healthy people across ages. TCRdb redid the calling of the 5' RACE reads with MiXCR, one entry per CDR3 protein. The table lists about 670,000 distinct CDR3 sequences, around 50% of them singletons. Sequenced input: blood. All receptors come from a woman of 80 years or more in good health. CDR3s include the opening cysteine and the closing phenylalanine or tryptophan. Each record gives: V gene, D gene, J gene, clone size, CDR3 protein, CDR3 DNA. A D gene is named only where the DNA matches it firmly. The listing skips clone size in some rows; elsewhere it reads once, few, many or a size class.

V gene: TRBV12-3/TRBV12-4
D gene: NA
J gene: TRBJ2-1
clone size: NA
CDR3 protein: CASSLAAKYNEQFF
CDR3 DNA: TGTGCCAGCAGTTTAGCGGCCAAATACAATGAGCAGTTCTTC

V gene: TRBV7-2
D gene: NA
J gene: TRBJ1-4
clone size: NA
CDR3 protein: CASSSQPVALSEKLFF
CDR3 DNA: TGTGCCAGCAGCTCCCAGCCGGTTGCTCTCTCTGAAAAACTGTTTTTT

V gene: TRBV4-2
D gene: NA
J gene: TRBJ2-7
clone size: NA
CDR3 protein: CASSHSNGGTPEQYF
CDR3 DNA: TGTGCCAGCAGCCACTCGAACGGCGGGACTCCCGAGCAGTACTTC

V gene: TRBV20-1
D gene: NA
J gene: TRBJ2-7
clone size: once
CDR3 protein: CSATQDIYEQYF
CDR3 DNA: TGCAGTGCTACACAAGATATTTACGAGCAGTACTTC

V gene: TRBV3-1
D gene: NA
J gene: TRBJ1-2
clone size: NA
CDR3 protein: CVSSPSLGGAGYTF
CDR3 DNA: TGTGTCAGCAGCCCGTCTCTCGGTGGGGCCGGCTACACCTTC

V gene: TRBV18
D gene: TRBD2
J gene: TRBJ2-3
clone size: many
CDR3 protein: CASSPRLAAEDTQYF
CDR3 DNA: TGTGCCAGCTCACCGAGACTAGCGGCGGAGGATACGCAGTATTTT

V gene: TRBV6-2/TRBV6-3
D gene: TRBD2
J gene: TRBJ2-1
clone size: NA
CDR3 protein: CASKRRGSYNEQFF
CDR3 DNA: TGTGCCAGCAAGAGGCGGGGGTCCTACAACGAGCAGTTCTTC

V gene: TRBV29-1
D gene: NA
J gene: TRBJ2-5
clone size: many
CDR3 protein: CSVVGLGQETQYF
CDR3 DNA: TGCAGCGTTGTGGGTTTGGGTCAAGAGACCCAGTACTTC

V gene: TRBV5-1
D gene: NA
J gene: TRBJ2-1
clone size: NA
CDR3 protein: CASSSISDEQFF
CDR3 DNA: TGCGCCAGCAGCTCTATTTCCGATGAGCAGTTCTTC

V gene: TRBV20-1
D gene: TRBD2
J gene: TRBJ2-5
clone size: NA
CDR3 protein: CSAVRGGPQETQYF
CDR3 DNA: TGCAGTGCTGTCCGCGGGGGGCCCCAAGAGACCCAGTACTTC

V gene: TRBV28
D gene: NA
J gene: TRBJ2-7
clone size: NA
CDR3 protein: CASSPPGAVYEQYF
CDR3 DNA: TGTGCCAGCAGTCCCCCGGGGGCTGTCTACGAGCAGTACTTC

V gene: TRBV11-1
D gene: TRBD1
J gene: TRBJ1-1
clone size: NA
CDR3 protein: CASSQDRAEAFF
CDR3 DNA: TGTGCCAGCAGCCAAGACAGGGCTGAAGCTTTCTTT

V gene: TRBV20-1
D gene: TRBD2
J gene: TRBJ2-3
clone size: few
CDR3 protein: CSATPTSLDRFSTDTQYF
CDR3 DNA: TGCAGTGCTACCCCGACTAGCCTAGACCGCTTTAGCACAGATACGCAGTATTTT

V gene: TRBV20-1
D gene: TRBD1
J gene: TRBJ2-3
clone size: once
CDR3 protein: CSAEGGPPHTQYF
CDR3 DNA: TGCAGTGCTGAAGGGGGCCCTCCGCATACGCAGTATTTT

V gene: TRBV12-3/TRBV12-4
D gene: NA
J gene: TRBJ2-7
clone size: few
CDR3 protein: CASSSKSSYEQYF
CDR3 DNA: TGTGCCAGCAGTTCCAAATCTTCTTACGAGCAGTACTTC